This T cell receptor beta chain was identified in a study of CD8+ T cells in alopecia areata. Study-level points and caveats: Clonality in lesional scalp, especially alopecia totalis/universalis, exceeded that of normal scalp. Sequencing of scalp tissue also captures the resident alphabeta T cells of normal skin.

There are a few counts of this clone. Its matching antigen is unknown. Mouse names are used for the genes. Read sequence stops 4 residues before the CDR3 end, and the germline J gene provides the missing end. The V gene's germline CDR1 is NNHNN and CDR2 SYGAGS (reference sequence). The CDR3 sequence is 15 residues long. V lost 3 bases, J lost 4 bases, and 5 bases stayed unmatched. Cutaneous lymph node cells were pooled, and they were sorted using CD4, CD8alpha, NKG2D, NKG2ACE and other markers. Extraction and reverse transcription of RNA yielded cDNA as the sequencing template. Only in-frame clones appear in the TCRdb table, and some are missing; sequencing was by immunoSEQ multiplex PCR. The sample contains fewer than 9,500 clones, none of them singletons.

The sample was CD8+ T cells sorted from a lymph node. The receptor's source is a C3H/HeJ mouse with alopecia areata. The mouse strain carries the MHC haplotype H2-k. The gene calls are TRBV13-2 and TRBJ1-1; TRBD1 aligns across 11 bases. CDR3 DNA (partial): TGTGCCAGCGGTGGGGACAGGGGGAGGGGCACA. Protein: CASGGDRGRGT. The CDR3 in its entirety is CASGGDRGRGTEVFF.